This paragraph reports one T cell receptor beta chain. The data originate from a study of blood T cell repertoires in COVID-19. Study members were between roughly 18 and 100 years old and lived in some 26 US regions. All recovered Cohort 3 donors got two negative PCRs, got clearance, or saw symptom resolution. The data were produced by immunoSEQ multiplex PCR, yet TCRdb's version contains in-frame clones alone and is incomplete. The sample carries 370,000 or so clones, 70% to 90% recorded once. The sequenced material came from PBMCs or T cells enriched from blood (not recorded which). This TCR was sampled from a man younger than 40 who had recovered from COVID-19.

CDR3 DNA: TGTGCCAGCAGTCCTGGGACAGGGGTTAACTATGGCTACACCTTC. Its protein product is CASSPGTGVNYGYTF. This rearrangement joins TRBV27 to TRBJ1-2, with 10 bases matching TRBD1. The CDR3 extends over 15 amino acids. The V segment lost 5 bases and the J segment 1 base; nucleotides outside the gene matches: 4. Germline-derived CDR1 and CDR2 are MNHEY and SMNVEV (reference sequence).